What follows describes a single T cell receptor beta chain. The sample originates from a study of CD8+ T cells in alopecia areata. The CDR3 extends over 14 amino acids. Germline values: CDR1 SGHRS, CDR2 YFSETQ. The J segment lost 5 bases and the V segment lost 0 bases, leaving 0 bases of the junction unmatched. Once RNA had been extracted, it was reverse transcribed into cDNA to act as the sequencing template. Sequencing used immunoSEQ multiplex PCR; TCRdb keeps in-frame clones, though not all of them. The sample lists some 110,000 clones; roughly 60% were seen once. Treatment given: oral pan-JAK inhibitor, 5-10 mg twice daily.

Sequenced here: CD8+ T cells sorted from blood, sampled at week 4, from a patient treated with tofacitinib. This receptor was taken from a human donor with alopecia areata. This sequence joins TRBV5-1 and TRBJ2-7; 12 nucleotides align to TRBD2. The CDR3 here is CASSLGTSGDEQYF. The CDR3 DNA reads TGCGCCAGCAGCTTGGGGACTAGCGGGGACGAGCAGTACTTC. The full variable domain, completed using reference TRBV5-1 and TRBJ2-7, is KAGVTQTPRYLIKTRGQQVTLSCSPISGHRSVSWYQQTPGQGLQFLFEYFSETQRNKGNFPGRFSGRQFSNSRSEMNVSTLELGDSALYLCASSLGTSGDEQYFGPGTRLTVT.